This T cell receptor beta chain came from a study of cytomegalovirus exposure and HLA in healthy donors (dated by TCRdb to 2017 to 2019). Study-level background: An earlier analysis of 587 of the donors reported 276 Gb of sequence data and 117 million unique TCR beta sequences obtained from about 200 million T cells. Four or five DR-DQ haplotypes were handled as single units for association and clustering, since linkage in the cohort was strong. All discovery cohort repertoires had been generated using a single sequencing platform. The aim of the study was to test whether cataloging public T cell receptors could identify signatures of past pathogen exposure. A later analysis re-analyzed previously published TCR beta repertoires from 660 or so donors and added high-resolution HLA genotyping to study TCR occurrence patterns. Typing coverage varied by locus: roughly 620-640 donors for A, B, C, DRB1 and DQB1; some 520 for DQA1; more than 600 for DPA1; 450 to 480 for DPB1. Besides the first cohort of 666 subjects, a separate validation cohort made up of 95 to 150 different subjects was used. Rather than drawing on any new phenotypic data, the later analysis identified candidate immune exposures from TCR beta sequences and the way those sequences occurred across donors. Donor age, sex, ethnicity and CMV serostatus were collected together with the repertoire data. In an earlier analysis of a few hundred of the donors, high-throughput TCR beta sequencing was used to judge whether each TCR beta V gene segment behaved as functional or pseudogenic. HLA typing included class I and class II loci at four-digit resolution. A later genetic analysis used genome-wide SNP genotypes for about 60% of the roughly 700 donors, treating that subset as a discovery cohort. Among about 370 genotyped donors of the cohort, an average of approximately 240,000 unique TCR beta nucleotide sequences was sequenced per donor, of which about 18% were non-productive. To predict cytomegalovirus infection status, the study combined high-throughput TCR immunosequencing, statistical association of individual TCRs with disease status, and machine learning. An early release covering roughly 640 HLA-typed donors comprised 250 to 350 gigabases of sequencing data and tens of millions of unique TCR sequences. The study profiled the T cell repertoires of approximately 700 subjects by immunosequencing and related them to cytomegalovirus serostatus. The genetic ancestry cluster associated with self-reported Caucasian donors included over 80% of the approximately 400 genotyped donors.

The library was built by means of the immunoSEQ multiplex PCR assay. For the multiplex PCR, a mixture combining 60 forward primers for TCR Vbeta segments and 13 reverse primers for TCR Jbeta segments was used. The CDR3 region of rearranged TCR beta genes was amplified from genomic DNA by a multiplex PCR assay. The Illumina HiSeq System was used to sequence the amplified TCR beta libraries as 87-base-pair reads. The authors' analysis ran thus. In a later analysis, 77 million or so unique TCR beta chains were counted across the 650 to 700 repertoires, and roughly 9.9 million of these chains were shared by at least two donors. A nearest-neighbor algorithm error-corrected the raw reads and collapsed the reads into unique sequences, merging closely related sequences to remove PCR and sequencing errors. V, D and J gene segments were assigned by aligning CDR3 sequences to IMGT reference sequences. For a sequence to be retained, a match of at least six nucleotides was required to both a V gene segment and a J gene segment. A rearrangement was called productive if the CDR3 had no stop codons and remained in frame with V and J, and every other rearrangement was called non-productive. CDR3 was defined by IMGT convention, running from the second conserved V-encoded cysteine to the conserved J-encoded phenylalanine. The earlier analysis of 587 of the donors excluded any sequence lacking an unambiguous match to a single V gene segment. An earlier analysis of 587 of the donors classified V segments as functional when productive rearrangements were above 56.7% and as segregating when the standard deviation between donors was above 5%. A statistical classification framework was developed to diagnose cytomegalovirus status using the catalog of TCR beta chain sequences. A later analysis assigned V and J genes by comparing TCR nucleotide sequences with IMGT/GENE-DB human TR gene sequences. In a later analysis, CDR3 sequences and most-parsimonious VDJ recombination scenarios were assigned using the TCRdist pipeline. In a later analysis, each TCR beta chain was defined by its CDR3 amino acid sequence together with its V-gene family, and reads without a unique V-gene family were excluded. In a later analysis, 450 to 600 highly shared, low-generation-probability nucleotide sequences were removed to address suspected cross-contamination and a sequencing artifact. In a later analysis, a clonal expansion index for each public chain was calculated from normalized within-repertoire ranks of inferred template counts. Generation probabilities in a later analysis came from a VDJ recombination model fitted to out-of-frame rearrangements, and those results were checked against IGoR. A later analysis scored TCR-TCR, TCR-HLA and TCR-CMV co-occurrence with hypergeometric tests, applying a repertoire-size bias correction to TCR pairs. In a later analysis, false discovery rates were estimated by permuting HLA or CMV assignments 20 times. In a later analysis, co-occurring TCRs were grouped with DBSCAN, and TCRdist sequence similarity was added when clustering was performed within HLA-allele-positive subsets. For co-occurrence clustering, repertoires with fewer than 30,000 or more than 120,000 public chains were excluded, along with a handful of repertoires with anomalous nucleotide sharing. Sourced from immuneACCESS, this table was stored by TCRdb with only in-frame sequences that have V and J called. A share of the clones is absent; for the studies checked, an unresolved V gene accounts for under half, and the remainder has no known explanation. V and J calls plus clone size are reproduced from that table; the DNA served to infer D and trimming. This sample lists around 190,000 clones; more than 65% were detected once. The ten largest clones take up 3.4% of the sample.

The cohort comprised some 680 healthy bone marrow donors. All cohort members were sampled while nominally healthy, although unrecorded immune exposures were likely present. The donor tested CMV seropositive and was one of the 289 seropositive cohort members. Every donor gave a peripheral blood sample, and the peripheral blood mononuclear cells from that sample were used for TCR beta sequencing. Genomic DNA was extracted from the blood cell samples with the Qiagen DNeasy Blood Extraction Kit. The research as a whole found: A further reported finding was that TCR beta sequences accurately predicted the HLA-A and HLA-B alleles for most subjects in the first cohort. In this cohort, only TCR beta chains were sequenced, and detectable features were limited by the absence of alpha or paired-chain data. Broadly in line with IMGT annotations, most TCR beta V segments showed up in productive rearrangements about 90% or about 30% of the time in an earlier analysis of several hundred of the donors. Correlated functional status among segregating V segments might reflect linkage disequilibrium, but an unknown experimental factor could not be ruled out. The classifier was reported to diagnose cytomegalovirus status with high specificity and sensitivity in both the original and validation cohorts. Most TCR sequences were observed very rarely across donors, whereas some public TCRs were present in many individuals. Assigning TCR associations to individual alleles was difficult when HLA alleles, especially DR and DQ, strongly co-occurred. A later analysis associated some 17,000 TCR beta sequences with specific HLA alleles at a false discovery rate of 0.05. Because counts were too low, seventeen rarely observed V segments, including chromosome 9 orphons, were excluded from the earlier analysis of some 590 of the donors. Because HLA typing was unavailable for some donors at each locus, only the typed subset was used in association tests. A cluster of highly shared sequence variants was judged likely to be a technical artifact of the sequencing pipeline. Some IMGT-functional V segments, including TRBV6-2 and TRBV6-3, could not be told apart with the 87-base-pair reads, so those segments were excluded. In a later analysis, several top co-occurrence clusters were reported to appear linked to parvovirus B19, influenza, CMV and Epstein-Barr virus. Most CMV-associated TCR beta chains appeared to be HLA-restricted in a later analysis, and the HLA associations seemed to be driven largely by CMV exposure. CMV serostatus was the only immune exposure information available for the cohort. Presence/absence analyses assumed roughly uniform sequencing depth across donors, an assumption that may not hold. A total of fewer than 200 TCR beta chains were listed by the study as associated with cytomegalovirus. In a later analysis, HLA-associated TCR beta chains were found to be more clonally expanded and to have lower generation probabilities than equally common non-associated chains. Compared with the approximately 710-donor mean, donors in an Asian-associated ancestry cluster had fewer N-insertions in productive TCRs, according to a later genetic analysis. An association between a missense DCLRE1C variant and V-gene and J-gene trimming of TCR beta chains was found in a later genetic analysis and replicated in an independent cohort. According to a later analysis, TCR association rates differed among HLA loci, with DRB1 alleles showing the most associated TCRs and HLA-C alleles showing the fewest. A few of the identified cytomegalovirus-associated TCR beta chains were confirmed in vitro to be specific for cytomegalovirus antigens. It was suggested by the authors that the approach could potentially be generalized to other disease states and immunological phenotypes.

The CDR3 runs 13 residues from the cysteine to the phenylalanine. The DNA shown is the 39-base CDR3, in frame from base 1. CDR1 and CDR2 are drawn from the germline V gene (reference sequence): PRHDT, FYEKMQ. The germline V end is reduced by 8 bases and the J end by 0 bases; junction bases left unmatched: 0. This clone appeared a few times. The target of this receptor is not known. No base quality values were provided; no much bigger clone lies one nucleotide off. The chain joins TRBV13 to TRBJ1-2, and 10 bases in between align with TRBD1. This clonotype was obtained from a middle-aged man in good health and CMV-seropositive. Sequencing was done on a sample of PBMCs. The CDR3 protein sequence reads: CASGTGANYGYTF. The nucleotides read TGTGCCAGCGGGACAGGGGCTAACTATGGCTACACCTTC. Extended through the reference TRBV13 and TRBJ1-2 proteins, this CDR3 yields the full variable domain: AAGVIQSPRHLIKEKRETATLKCYPIPRHDTVYWYQQGPGQDPQFLISFYEKMQSDKGSIPDRFSAQQFSDYHSELNMSSLELGDSALYFCASGTGANYGYTFGSGTRLTVV.